The 22 T cell receptor beta chains given below trace back to one sample, sequenced in a study of CD8+ T cells in alopecia areata. In each case, RNA was isolated and then reverse transcribed into cDNA as the sequencing template. Clones were sequenced by immunoSEQ multiplex PCR, and TCRdb holds only the in-frame ones, with some missing. In the table there are approximately 150,000 clones, approximately 56% of which are singletons. Sequenced material: CD8+ T cells sorted from blood. These receptors all stem from a human donor in good health.

The chain carries TRBV29-1 and TRBJ1-2; TRBD1 matches at 7 bases. Germline V gives CDR1 SQVTM, CDR2 ANQGSEA. The J segment lost 7 bases and the V segment lost 5 bases, leaving 7 bases of the junction unmatched. This CDR3 is 12 amino acids long. The CDR3, as DNA: TGCAGCGTTTTTGACAGGGTTCCTGGCTACACCTTC. Its translation is CSVFDRVPGYTF.

Only a few counts were recorded for this clone. The gene calls are TRBV20-1 and TRBJ2-7; unclear D gene. Germline CDR1 is DFQATT and CDR2 is SNEGSKA (reference sequence). With 5 bases removed from V and 6 bases from J, the gap between germline ends came to 11 bases. The CDR3 spans 11 residues. CDR3: CSARGLPEQYF. CDR3 bases: TGCAGTGCTCGTGGCCTCCCCGAGCAGTACTTC.

The chain recombines TRBV4-1 with TRBJ2-2; D is perhaps TRBD2 (5 bases). Germline V gene sequence: CDR1 MGHRA, CDR2 YSYEKL. Trimming left V 3 bases short and J 0 bases short, with 11 bases between. CDR3 length: 16 amino acids. The CDR3 DNA reads TGCGCCAGCAGCCATTGGCGGACTGCGAACACCGGGGAGCTGTTTTTT. This codes for CASSHWRTANTGELFF.

In its sample, this clone was seen a few times. The V gene is TRBV29-1, the J gene TRBJ1-2; D gene ambiguous. Germline values: CDR1 SQVTM, CDR2 ANQGSEA. There are 12 residues in the CDR3. The V end was cut by 3 bases, the J end by 0 bases, with 5 bases between. CDR3 amino acids: CSVESANYGYTF. The CDR3 DNA reads as TGCAGCGTTGAGTCAGCTAACTATGGCTACACCTTC.

The rearrangement uses TRBV2 and TRBJ1-1, with D perhaps TRBD1 (6 bases). CDR3 size: 14 residues. CDR1 is SNHLY and CDR2 is FYNNEI in the germline V gene. V lost 8 bases and J 1 base, leaving 14 bases between the germline ends. The chain's CDR3 is CASQTQGQNTEAFF. CDR3 bases: TGTGCCAGCCAAACTCAGGGGCAGAACACTGAAGCTTTCTTT. Using reference TRBV2 and TRBJ1-1 for the parts outside the CDR3, the full variable domain is EPEVTQTPSHQVTQMGQEVILRCVPISNHLYFYWYRQILGQKVEFLVSFYNNEISEKSEIFDDQFSVERPDGSNFTLKIRSTKLEDSAMYFCASQTQGQNTEAFFGQGTRLTVV.

V usage is TRBV6-5 and J usage is TRBJ1-2, with a weak D call TRBD1 (6 bases). This CDR3 has 13 residues. Trimming took off 8 bases at V and 4 bases at J, with 14 bases between the two ends. Germline-derived CDR1 and CDR2 are MNHEY and SVGAGI. CDR3 bases: TGTGCCAGCGGAGAGGGGGGGATCTATGGCTACACCTTC. Amino acid sequence: CASGEGGIYGYTF.

This clone was detected only a few times. The chain has TRBV29-1 and TRBJ2-5; TRBD2 aligns across 9 bases. The CDR3 sequence is 15 residues long. J lost 0 bases, V lost 7 bases, and 9 bases had no gene match. Germline CDR1 SQVTM, CDR2 ANQGSEA. The CDR3 protein is CSAPTSGRYQETQYF. The CDR3 DNA sequence: TGCAGCGCCCCGACTAGCGGCAGGTACCAAGAGACCCAGTACTTC. Supplemented by reference TRBV29-1 and TRBJ2-5, the full variable domain reads SAVISQKPSRDICQRGTSLTIQCQVDSQVTMMFWYRQQPGQSLTLIATANQGSEATYESGFVIDKFPISRPNLTFSTLTVSNMSPEDSSIYLCSAPTSGRYQETQYFGPGTRLLVL.

This clone has a handful of counts. The chain recombines TRBV27 with TRBJ1-2, with a possible D match to TRBD1 (5 bases). The CDR3 is 16 residues long. Trimming cost V 3 bases and J 3 bases, with 17 bases left between them. The V gene's germline CDR1 is MNHEY and CDR2 SMNVEV (reference sequence). CDR3 residues: CASSFRPGGDYYGYTF. CDR3 coding DNA: TGTGCCAGCAGTTTTCGCCCGGGGGGGGACTACTATGGCTACACCTTC.

This chain joins TRBV5-6 and TRBJ1-5, with D unresolved. V lost 3 bases, J lost 2 bases, and 9 bases lay in between. The CDR3 extends over 14 amino acids. Germline V gene sequence: CDR1 SGHDT, CDR2 YYEEEE. CDR3 protein: CASSSRRGNQPQHF. The CDR3 DNA follows: TGTGCCAGCAGCTCGAGGCGTGGCAATCAGCCCCAGCATTTT.

The rearrangement joins TRBV11-2 to TRBJ2-7; 7 bases match TRBD2. V lost 1 base and J lost 6; bases outside the gene matches: 3. The CDR3 loop spans 13 amino acids. Germline-derived CDR1 and CDR2 are SGHAT and FQNNGV. The CDR3 sequence: CASSLGGSGEQYF. As DNA, the CDR3 is TGTGCCAGCAGCTTAGGCGGGAGCGGCGAGCAGTACTTC.

The sample holds a few counts of this clone. The chain combines TRBV29-1 with TRBJ2-1; TRBD2 aligns across 9 bases. In germline, CDR1 is SQVTM, CDR2 ANQGSEA. The CDR3 loop spans 17 amino acids. V was clipped by 0 bases and J by 4 bases; unmatched bases: 10. The CDR3 nucleotides are TGCAGCGTTGAAGAAGGGTCGACTAGCGGTCTTTACAATGAGCAGTTCTTC. Protein sequence: CSVEEGSTSGLYNEQFF.

This clone appeared a few times. This rearrangement joins TRBV28 to TRBJ1-5, with a tentative D call TRBD1 (5 bases). CDR1 MDHEN and CDR2 SYDVKM come from the germline V gene. CDR3 length: 14 amino acids. V lost 5 bases, J lost 5 bases, and 13 bases lay in between. In DNA form, the CDR3 reads TGTGCCAGCAGTCCCCCAGGGTACGATCAGCCCCAGCATTTT. Encoded protein: CASSPPGYDQPQHF.

This clone was observed a few times. The chain combines TRBV29-1 with TRBJ2-1; D is unresolved. Germline V gives CDR1 SQVTM, CDR2 ANQGSEA. Trimming cost V 1 base and J 13 bases, with 14 bases left between them. This CDR3 is built from 12 residues. The CDR3 nucleotides read TGCAGCGTTGAAGTGCCAAGTCTCGCCCAGTTCTTC. Residues: CSVEVPSLAQFF.

The chain combines TRBV4-1 with TRBJ2-1; no firm D call. The CDR3 spans 13 residues. Trimming removed 5 bases from V and 7 bases from J, with 12 bases in between. CDR1 is MGHRA, CDR2 YSYEKL, per germline. CDR3 sequence reads: CASSSGGANEQFF. For the CDR3, the DNA is TGCGCCAGCAGCTCGGGTGGCGCGAATGAGCAGTTCTTC.

The chain joins TRBV5-1 to TRBJ2-7; 8 bases fit TRBD1. Germline V gene sequence: CDR1 SGHRS, CDR2 YFSETQ. V lost 0 bases, J lost 5 bases, and 7 bases stayed unmatched. This CDR3 has 15 amino acids. Written as DNA, the CDR3 is TGCGCCAGCAGCTTGGCCCAGGGGGCTATCCACGAGCAGTACTTC. Protein: CASSLAQGAIHEQYF.

The chain has TRBV6-1 and TRBJ1-1, with D uncertain. This CDR3 is built from 14 residues. The V gene's germline CDR1 is MNHNS and CDR2 SASEGT. Trimming left V 7 bases short and J 1 base short, with 13 bases between. CDR3 sequence reads: CASNPPWGNTEAFF. CDR3 coding DNA: TGTGCCAGCAATCCCCCATGGGGGAACACTGAAGCTTTCTTT.

The chain is built from TRBV27 and TRBJ1-1; D unclear. The CDR3 is 13 amino acids. Germline V lookup: CDR1 MNHEY, CDR2 SMNVEV (reference sequence). V lost 2 bases, J lost 0 bases, and 4 bases lay in between. The CDR3 here is CASSLMVNTEAFF. DNA of the CDR3: TGTGCCAGCAGTTTAATGGTGAACACTGAAGCTTTCTTT.

As DNA, the CDR3 is TGTGCCAGCAGCGAGGACAGGTTTGAGTCTAACTATGGCTACACCTTC. Protein sequence: CASSEDRFESNYGYTF. The gene calls are TRBV5-6 and TRBJ1-2; 7 bases line up with TRBD1. V was pared by 4 bases and J by 0 bases, with 9 bases of the junction left unmatched. The CDR3 totals 16 residues. Germline V gene data show CDR1 as SGHDT and CDR2 as YYEEEE. The full variable domain, its missing parts supplied by reference TRBV5-6 and TRBJ1-2, is DAGVTQSPTHLIKTRGQQVTLRCSPKSGHDTVSWYQQALGQGPQFIFQYYEEEERQRGNFPDRFSGHQFPNYSSELNVNALLLGDSALYLCASSEDRFESNYGYTFGSGTRLTVV.

The chain recombines TRBV19 with TRBJ2-7; 9 bases are a match to TRBD2. The V and J ends lost 3 bases and 2 bases, in that order; junction bases with no gene match: 5. CDR1 LNHDA and CDR2 SQIVND come from the germline V gene (reference sequence). The CDR3 totals 15 residues. This CDR3 is CASSMFSGSAYEQYF. CDR3 nucleotide sequence: TGTGCCAGTAGTATGTTTAGCGGGAGTGCCTACGAGCAGTACTTC.

V and J are TRBV28 and TRBJ2-7; a possible D gene is TRBD1 (6 bases). Between the trimmed V and J ends, which lost 5 bases and 4 bases, there was a span of 18 bases. CDR1 and CDR2 (germline): MDHEN, SYDVKM. CDR3 length: 15 residues. CDR3 amino acids: CASSPARKGGYEQYF. The CDR3 DNA sequence: TGTGCCAGCAGTCCGGCCCGAAAAGGGGGTTACGAGCAGTACTTC.

V is TRBV5-1 and J is TRBJ2-7; D perhaps matches TRBD1 (6 bases). This CDR3 is 14 amino acids long. The V end was cut by 1 base, the J end by 2 bases, with 10 bases between. The germline V gene has CDR1 SGHRS and CDR2 YFSETQ. The CDR3 coding sequence is TGCGCCAGCAGCTTGACAGGGACCCCCTACGAGCAGTACTTC. It specifies CASSLTGTPYEQYF.

This clone was detected only a few times. The chain links TRBV7-9 to TRBJ2-7; the match to TRBD2 covers 9 bases. Germline trimming cut 1 base from V and 3 bases from J; bases unmatched to any gene: 4. The germline V gene encodes CDR1 SEHNR and CDR2 FQNEAQ (reference sequence). The CDR3 runs 15 residues. The CDR3, as DNA: TGTGCCAGCAGCTTAGAACTAGCGGGCAACTACGAGCAGTACTTC. Its protein is CASSLELAGNYEQYF.